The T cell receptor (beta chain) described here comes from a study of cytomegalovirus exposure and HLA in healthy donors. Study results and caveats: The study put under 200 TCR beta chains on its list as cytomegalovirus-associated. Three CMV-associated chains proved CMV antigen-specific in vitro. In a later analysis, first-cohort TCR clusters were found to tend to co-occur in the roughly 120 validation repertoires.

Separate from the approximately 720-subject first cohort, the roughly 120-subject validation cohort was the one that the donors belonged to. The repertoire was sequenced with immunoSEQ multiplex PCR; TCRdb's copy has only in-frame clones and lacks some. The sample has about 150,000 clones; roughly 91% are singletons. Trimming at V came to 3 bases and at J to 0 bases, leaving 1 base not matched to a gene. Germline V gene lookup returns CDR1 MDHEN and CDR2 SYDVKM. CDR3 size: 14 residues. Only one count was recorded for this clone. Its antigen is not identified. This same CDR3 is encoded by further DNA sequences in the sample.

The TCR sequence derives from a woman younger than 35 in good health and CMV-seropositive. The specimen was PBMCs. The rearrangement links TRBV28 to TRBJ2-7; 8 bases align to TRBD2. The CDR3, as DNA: TGTGCCAGCAGTTTCGGGGGGGGCTCCTACGAGCAGTACTTC. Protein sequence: CASSFGGGSYEQYF.